The 13 T cell receptor beta chains below all came from one sample that was sequenced in a study of blood T cell repertoires in COVID-19. The table came from immunoSEQ multiplex PCR; TCRdb's copy has only in-frame clones and leaves some out. Here the sample spans under 200,000 clones, over 90% being singletons. Sequencing was carried out using peripheral blood. These receptors all stem from a man aged 50 to 59 with acute or convalescent COVID-19.

The rearrangement links TRBV9 to TRBJ1-1; possibly TRBD1 for D (5 bases). This CDR3 spans 14 amino acids. Germline V gene lookup returns CDR1 SGDLS and CDR2 YYNGEE. The V gene lost 3 bases and the J gene lost 1 base, with 10 bases spanning the gap. The chain's CDR3 is CASSATTGNTEAFF. CDR3 sequence (DNA): TGTGCCAGCAGCGCCACAACAGGGAACACTGAAGCTTTCTTT.

The chain's CDR3 is CASKLGGNTGELFF. The DNA for the CDR3 is TGCGCCAGCAAGCTAGGTGGGAACACCGGGGAGCTGTTTTTT. The V and J genes are TRBV5-1 and TRBJ2-2; D is unclear. V dropped 6 bases and J dropped 1 base, with 10 bases sitting between them. This CDR3 is built from 14 residues. The germline CDR1 and CDR2 sequences are SGHRS and YFSETQ. The full variable domain, with the rest looked up from reference TRBV5-1 and TRBJ2-2, is KAGVTQTPRYLIKTRGQQVTLSCSPISGHRSVSWYQQTPGQGLQFLFEYFSETQRNKGNFPGRFSGRQFSNSRSEMNVSTLELGDSALYLCASKLGGNTGELFFGEGSRLTVL.

The genes are TRBV2 and TRBJ2-3; D unresolved. The CDR3 is 11 residues long. The germline gives CDR1 SNHLY, CDR2 FYNNEI. The V end was cut by 4 bases, the J end by 7 bases, with 6 bases between. The DNA of the CDR3 is TGTGCCAGCAGTGTCGTATATACGCAGTATTTT. Its translation is CASSVVYTQYF.

This chain uses TRBV30 with TRBJ2-4; TRBD2 agrees at 8 bases. V trimming: 2 bases; J trimming: 4 bases; junction bases outside the gene matches: 4. CDR1 is GTSNPN and CDR2 is SVGIG in the germline V gene (reference sequence). CDR3 length: 14 amino acids. CDR3 nucleotides: TGTGCCTGGAGTCCCGGGACTAGAAAAAACATTCAGTACTTC. This gives the protein CAWSPGTRKNIQYF.

The J gene is TRBJ1-6, the V gene TRBV5-5; D is possibly TRBD1 (6 bases). This CDR3 contains 14 residues. CDR1 is SGHKS, CDR2 YYEKEE, per germline (reference sequence). V was cut by 3 bases and J by 14 bases, with 18 bases left in between. CDR3 amino acids: CASSSPTGTRSLHF. The CDR3 nucleotides are TGTGCCAGCAGCTCCCCGACAGGAACCCGGTCCCTCCACTTT. Combining the CDR3 with reference TRBV5-5 and TRBJ1-6 gives the whole variable domain DAGVTQSPTHLIKTRGQQVTLRCSPISGHKSVSWYQQVLGQGPQFIFQYYEKEERGRGNFPDRFSARQFPNYSSELNVNALLLGDSALYLCASSSPTGTRSLHFGNGTRLTVT.

The chain couples TRBV5-5 to TRBJ2-2; tentatively, D is TRBD1 (5 bases). Deletions cut 2 bases from V and 4 bases from J, with 6 bases between. CDR3 length: 13 amino acids. Germline CDR1 and CDR2: SGHKS and YYEKEE (reference sequence). CDR3 protein: CASSLTGTGELFF. The CDR3 nucleotides read TGTGCCAGCAGCTTAACAGGCACCGGGGAGCTGTTTTTT.

The chain joins TRBV7-2 to TRBJ2-6, with a tentative D call TRBD1 (5 bases). V dropped 2 bases and J dropped 4 bases, with 12 bases sitting between them. Looked up from germline, CDR1 is SGHTA and CDR2 is FQGNSA. The CDR3 sequence is 16 residues long. In nucleotides, the CDR3 is TGTGCCAGCAGCTTAAGGGCAGGGCCCGGGGCCAACGTCCTGACTTTC. Protein product: CASSLRAGPGANVLTF.

The V call is TRBV10-3, the J call TRBJ1-4; TRBD1 is a possible D gene (5 bases). Germline CDR1 and CDR2: ENHRY and SYGVKD. Trimming shortened V by 4 bases and J by 7 bases, and 13 bases separated the two germline ends. The CDR3 extends over 14 amino acids. DNA for the CDR3: TGTGCCATCAGTGCGGGGGGAGGAGGTGAAAAACTGTTTTTT. It translates to CAISAGGGGEKLFF.

This clone has only one observation. The rearrangement joins TRBV5-4 to TRBJ2-1; TRBD2 aligns across 9 bases. This CDR3 region has 16 residues. Germline assignment: CDR1 SGHNT and CDR2 YYREEE (reference sequence). V lost 4 bases and J lost 0; bases outside the gene matches: 5. CDR3: CASSTSGLHSYNEQFF. The CDR3 DNA reads as TGTGCCAGCAGCACTAGCGGGCTCCACTCCTACAATGAGCAGTTCTTC. Using reference TRBV5-4 and TRBJ2-1 for the parts outside the CDR3, the full variable domain is ETGVTQSPTHLIKTRGQQVTLRCSSQSGHNTVSWYQQALGQGPQFIFQYYREEENGRGNFPPRFSGLQFPNYSSELNVNALELDDSALYLCASSTSGLHSYNEQFFGPGTRLTVL.

The J gene is TRBJ1-1, the V gene TRBV9; 7 bases map to TRBD1. The V gene's germline CDR1 is SGDLS and CDR2 YYNGEE. The V segment lost 6 bases and the J segment 1 base; nucleotides outside the gene matches: 6. The CDR3 length is 14 residues. CDR3: CASTRTGENTEAFF. Written as DNA, the CDR3 is TGTGCCAGCACTCGGACAGGCGAGAACACTGAAGCTTTCTTT.

The genes are TRBV6-6 and TRBJ2-3, with 7 bases identical to TRBD1. Trimming at V came to 4 bases and at J to 0 bases, leaving 7 bases not matched to a gene. The CDR3 has 16 residues. From germline, CDR1 is MNHNY and CDR2 SVGAGI (reference sequence). The DNA for the CDR3 is TGTGCCAGCAGTTCCCGGACAGGTGGGAGCACAGATACGCAGTATTTT. Translation: CASSSRTGGSTDTQYF.

The V gene is TRBV4-1, the J gene TRBJ2-1, with TRBD2 as a possible D gene (6 bases). The germline gives CDR1 MGHRA, CDR2 YSYEKL. V was pared by 1 base and J by 2 bases, with 12 bases between. The CDR3 length is 16 residues. The CDR3 reads CASSQVGLKTYNEQFF. CDR3 coding DNA: TGCGCCAGCAGCCAAGTGGGACTGAAGACCTACAATGAGCAGTTCTTC.

The gene calls are TRBV11-2 and TRBJ2-5, with a weak D call TRBD2 (6 bases). Germline CDR1 SGHAT, CDR2 FQNNGV. V was pared by 1 base and J by 3 bases, with 15 bases between. This CDR3 comprises 16 residues. DNA of the CDR3: TGTGCCAGCAGCTTAGGGCGTAGGGGACTTAAAGAGACCCAGTACTTC. It codes for CASSLGRRGLKETQYF.